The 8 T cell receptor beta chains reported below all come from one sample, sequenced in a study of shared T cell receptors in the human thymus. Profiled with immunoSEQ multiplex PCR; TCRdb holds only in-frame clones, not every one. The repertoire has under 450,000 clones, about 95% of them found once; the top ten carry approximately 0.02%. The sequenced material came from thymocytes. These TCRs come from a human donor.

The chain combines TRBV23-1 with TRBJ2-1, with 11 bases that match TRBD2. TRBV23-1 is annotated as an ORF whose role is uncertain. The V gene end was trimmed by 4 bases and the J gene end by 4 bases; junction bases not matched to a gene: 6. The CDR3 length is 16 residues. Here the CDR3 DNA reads TGCGCCAGCAGTCTCCATAGCGGGAGGGAGTACAATGAGCAGTTCTTC. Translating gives CASSLHSGREYNEQFF.

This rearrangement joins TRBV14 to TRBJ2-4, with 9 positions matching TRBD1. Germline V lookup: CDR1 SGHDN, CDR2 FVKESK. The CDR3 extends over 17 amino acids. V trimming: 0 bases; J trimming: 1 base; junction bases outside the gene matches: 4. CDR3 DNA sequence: TGTGCCAGCAGCCAAGATCCCGGGACAGGGGCCAAAAACATTCAGTACTTC. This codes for CASSQDPGTGAKNIQYF.

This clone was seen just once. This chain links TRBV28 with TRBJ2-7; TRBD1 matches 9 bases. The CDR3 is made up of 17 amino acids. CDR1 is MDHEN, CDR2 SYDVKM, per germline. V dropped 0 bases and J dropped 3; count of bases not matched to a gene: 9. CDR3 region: CASSLCKRTGEIYEQYF. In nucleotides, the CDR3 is TGTGCCAGCAGTTTATGCAAAAGGACAGGGGAAATCTACGAGCAGTACTTC.

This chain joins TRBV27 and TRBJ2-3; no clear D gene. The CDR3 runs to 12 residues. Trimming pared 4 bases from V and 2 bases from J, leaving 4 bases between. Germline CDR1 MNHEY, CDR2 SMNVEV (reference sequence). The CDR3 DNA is TGTGCCAGCAGTTCAATCACAGATACGCAGTATTTT. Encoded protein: CASSSITDTQYF.

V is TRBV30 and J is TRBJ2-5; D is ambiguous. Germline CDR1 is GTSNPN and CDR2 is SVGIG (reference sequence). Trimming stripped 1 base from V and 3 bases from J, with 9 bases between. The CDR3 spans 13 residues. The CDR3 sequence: CAWSAQIEETQYF. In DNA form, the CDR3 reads TGTGCCTGGAGTGCACAGATCGAAGAGACCCAGTACTTC.

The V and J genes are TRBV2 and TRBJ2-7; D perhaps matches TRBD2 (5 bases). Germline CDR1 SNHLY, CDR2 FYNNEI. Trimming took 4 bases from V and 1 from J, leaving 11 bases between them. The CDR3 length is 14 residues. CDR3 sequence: CASSGTRGSYEQYF. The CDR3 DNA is TGTGCCAGCAGTGGAACTCGAGGGTCCTACGAGCAGTACTTC.

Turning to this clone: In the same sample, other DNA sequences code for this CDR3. The chain's CDR3 is CSAGGGYEQYF. The DNA of the CDR3 is TGCAGTGCTGGAGGTGGCTACGAGCAGTACTTC. The chain employs TRBV20-1 and TRBJ2-7; TRBD2 might be the D (5 bases). This CDR3 is built from 11 residues. The V and J ends lost 5 bases and 3 bases respectively, with 8 bases between them. Germline CDR1 DFQATT, CDR2 SNEGSKA (reference sequence).

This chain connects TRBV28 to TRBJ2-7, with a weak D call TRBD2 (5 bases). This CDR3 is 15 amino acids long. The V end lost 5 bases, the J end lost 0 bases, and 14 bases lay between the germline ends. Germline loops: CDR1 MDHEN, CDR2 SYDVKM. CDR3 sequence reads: CASSPPPGYSYEQYF. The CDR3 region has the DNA TGTGCCAGCAGTCCGCCTCCGGGATACTCCTACGAGCAGTACTTC.